This TCR beta chain was identified in a study of blood T cells in healthy people across ages. The germline gives CDR1 DFQATT, CDR2 SNEGSKA (reference sequence). With V trimmed by 5 bases and J by 2 bases, 8 bases remained unmatched. There are 14 residues in the CDR3. With a J-beta primer mix and a sample-barcoded 5' primer, a second PCR ran about 7 to 11 cycles. Each cDNA molecule received a tag from a template-switch adaptor that had 12 random nucleotides. A single record per CDR3 protein comes from TCRdb applying MiXCR to the 5' RACE reads. The table lists about 640,000 distinct CDR3 sequences, around 54% of them singletons. Regarding the study as a whole: CMV infection status of these donors was not known.

Comment on this clonotype: Antigen unknown.

The chain joins TRBV20-1 to TRBJ1-1; 7 nucleotides match TRBD1. Sequencing input: blood. This clonotype was sampled from a man aged 55 to 70 in good health. In nucleotides, the CDR3 is TGCAGTGCTCCAAGACAGGGTTTAAACACTGAAGCTTTCTTT. This gives the protein CSAPRQGLNTEAFF.